The text below deals with one TCR beta chain. The data belong to a study of blood T cell repertoires in COVID-19. About the study: From T cells, B-cell-depleted T cells, or PBMCs came the material, which was cDNA or gDNA.

Per the original methods: Reference gene primer amplification yielded estimated nucleated cell counts. Here immunoSEQ multiplex PCR was the method, and the copy in TCRdb shows in-frame clones only, minus some. V and J calls plus clone size are reproduced from that table; the DNA served to infer D and trimming. Of about 140,000 clones in the sample, 85% to 90% were seen once. This receptor was taken from a woman in her forties or fifties with active or convalescent COVID-19. The source material was peripheral blood.

The CDR3 spells CASSLAASNYGYTF. DNA for the CDR3: TGTGCCAGCAGCCTCGCGGCCTCTAACTATGGCTACACCTTC. The V gene is TRBV6-2 or TRBV6-3, the J gene TRBJ1-2; D is undetermined. This CDR3 region has 14 residues. Germline V lookup: CDR1 MNHEY, CDR2 SVGEGT. V was pared by 6 bases and J by 0 bases, with 11 bases between.